Shown below are 18 T cell receptor beta chains from a single sample sequenced in a study of T-cell memory formation after mild COVID-19. TCRdb redid the calling of the 5' RACE reads with MiXCR, one entry per CDR3 protein. The profile shows roughly 400,000 distinct CDR3 sequences, more than 20% of them singletons. Sequenced sample: PBMCs or a T cell subset sorted from them (not recorded which). The receptors shown here come from an adult woman who had mild COVID-19 (a few samples of this study predate the infection). Cell type and time point are not known.

This clonotype was detected a few times. The rearrangement joins TRBV9 to TRBJ2-5; 11 bases agree with TRBD1. The germline V gene encodes CDR1 SGDLS and CDR2 YYNGEE. The CDR3 has 16 amino acids. J was trimmed by 4 bases and V by 5 bases; bases with no gene match: 10. The CDR3 nucleotides read TGTGCCAGCAGTCAACCGGGACAGGGGGATGGAGAGACCCAGTACTTC. It translates to CASSQPGQGDGETQYF.

The V and J genes are TRBV7-9 and TRBJ1-6, with no clear D. Looked up from germline, CDR1 is SEHNR and CDR2 is FQNEAQ (reference sequence). This CDR3 region has 17 residues. The germline V and J ends were trimmed by 0 bases and 0 bases, with 9 bases remaining between them. CDR3 nucleotides: TGTGCCAGCAGCTTAGCGGGCCGGAGCTCCTATAATTCACCCCTCCACTTT. Its translation is CASSLAGRSSYNSPLHF.

J is TRBJ1-2 and V is TRBV11-1; possible D gene TRBD1, 5 bases. Trimming took 5 bases from V and 4 from J, leaving 17 bases between them. This CDR3 has 15 amino acids. The germline gives CDR1 SGHAT, CDR2 FQDESV (reference sequence). The CDR3 is CASSPGGAWGYGYTF. The CDR3 DNA reads TGTGCCAGCAGCCCAGGAGGGGCGTGGGGCTATGGCTACACCTTC.

The chain links TRBV7-3 to TRBJ1-2, with a possible D match to TRBD1 (5 bases). From germline, CDR1 is SGHTA and CDR2 FQGTGA. Trimming removed 1 base at V and 0 bases at J, with 12 bases between. The CDR3 contains 16 residues. The CDR3 DNA is TGTGCCAGCAGCTTAAACGGGGGGGTAGCTAACTATGGCTACACCTTC. This gives the protein CASSLNGGVANYGYTF.

This clonotype occurred a few times. The chain combines TRBV6-6 with TRBJ2-7; 8 bases agree with TRBD2. Germline V gene data show CDR1 as MNHNY and CDR2 as SVGAGI (reference sequence). The CDR3 has 15 residues. V lost 6 bases to trimming and J lost 7 bases; unmatched junction nucleotides: 14. The CDR3 bases are TGTGCCAGCAGCCCACATACTAGCGGCTCGCTTGAGCAGTACTTC. Translation gives CASSPHTSGSLEQYF.

This rearrangement joins TRBV7-9 to TRBJ2-7; TRBD1 agrees at 7 bases. This CDR3 contains 14 residues. Germline values: CDR1 SEHNR, CDR2 FQNEAQ (reference sequence). The junction had 3 bases not matched to a gene; V was cut back by 4 bases and J by 0 bases. Here the CDR3 reads CASSSGTASYEQYF. The CDR3 DNA follows: TGTGCCAGCAGCTCGGGGACAGCCTCCTACGAGCAGTACTTC.

This clonotype was seen a few times. The chain links TRBV4-1 to TRBJ1-1; D remains unclear. V was cut by 4 bases and J by 4 bases, with 19 bases left in between. This CDR3 spans 16 amino acids. Germline V lookup: CDR1 MGHRA, CDR2 YSYEKL. The CDR3: CASSRPSANRGTEAFF. DNA for the CDR3: TGCGCCAGCAGCCGACCCTCGGCAAACCGGGGCACTGAAGCTTTCTTT.

The gene calls are TRBV12-3 or TRBV12-4 and TRBJ1-4; D is ambiguous. The length of the CDR3 is 14 residues. V lost 2 bases, J lost 4 bases, and 8 bases lay in between. This chain's CDR3 is CASSLSGGNEKLFF. CDR3 nucleotide sequence: TGTGCCAGCAGTTTAAGTGGCGGTAATGAAAAACTGTTTTTT.

The chain joins TRBV14 to TRBJ2-7, with a tentative D call TRBD1 (6 bases). CDR1 is SGHDN and CDR2 is FVKESK in the germline V gene. The CDR3 is made up of 13 amino acids. V gave up 6 bases and J gave up 6 bases, with 15 bases separating them. CDR3 in amino acids: CASRRGGSSEQYF. CDR3 DNA sequence: TGTGCCAGCAGAAGAGGGGGATCTTCCGAGCAGTACTTC. Full variable domain (remainder filled in from reference TRBV14 and TRBJ2-7): EAGVTQFPSHSVIEKGQTVTLRCDPISGHDNLYWYRRVMGKEIKFLLHFVKESKQDESGMPNNRFLAERTGGTYSTLKVQPAELEDSGVYFCASRRGGSSEQYFGPGTRLTVT.

The chain combines TRBV12-3 or TRBV12-4 with TRBJ1-1; D remains unclear. V dropped 7 bases and J dropped 9 bases, with 12 bases sitting between them. The CDR3 runs 11 residues. The DNA of the CDR3 is TGTGCCAGCATTCAAATGGGCCAAGCTTTCTTT. This encodes CASIQMGQAFF.

The chain recombines TRBV9 with TRBJ2-5; 11 nucleotides align to TRBD2. Germline loops: CDR1 SGDLS, CDR2 YYNGEE. Losses at the gene ends were 4 bases for V and 6 bases for J; bases not matched to a gene: 11. This CDR3 is 16 amino acids long. As DNA, the CDR3 is TGTGCCAGCAGCCCCCAACTAGCGGGGGAGCTAAAGACCCAGTACTTC. This sequence encodes CASSPQLAGELKTQYF.

This clonotype was counted between two and nine times. The genes are TRBV4-1 and TRBJ1-5; the D is unclear. V lost 0 bases, J lost 4 bases, and 10 bases lay in between. Per germline, CDR1 MGHRA and CDR2 YSYEKL. The CDR3 length is 15 residues. This CDR3 reads CASSQDIGPNQPQHF. CDR3 sequence (DNA): TGCGCCAGCAGCCAAGATATAGGGCCAAATCAGCCCCAGCATTTT.

This clonotype was recorded once. The chain joins TRBV20-1 to TRBJ2-1, with 12 bases fitting TRBD2. This CDR3 contains 17 residues. J was trimmed by 5 bases and V by 2 bases; bases with no gene match: 10. The germline gives CDR1 DFQATT, CDR2 SNEGSKA (reference sequence). CDR3 sequence (DNA): TGCAGTGCTAGAATGGTCCTAGCGGGGGGGCTTAACAATGAGCAGTTCTTC. Its protein product is CSARMVLAGGLNNEQFF.

The chain is built from TRBV5-1 and TRBJ2-3, with 13 nucleotides matching TRBD2. This CDR3 spans 17 amino acids. Unmatched junction bases numbered 10, after V lost 4 bases and J lost 5 bases. Germline-derived CDR1 and CDR2 are SGHRS and YFSETQ. The CDR3 loop reads CASSRGLAGVLGDTQYF. CDR3 bases: TGCGCCAGCAGCCGTGGACTAGCGGGAGTGTTGGGAGATACGCAGTATTTT.

The rearrangement joins TRBV24-1 to TRBJ2-1; D unresolved. The CDR3 loop spans 18 amino acids. Germline CDR1 reads KGHDR; CDR2 reads SFDVKD. Trimming removed 3 bases at V and 4 bases at J, with 21 bases between. For the CDR3, the DNA is TGTGCCACCAGTGATCCGCTGGTAGATGGATCAAGTTACAATGAGCAGTTCTTC. This sequence encodes CATSDPLVDGSSYNEQFF.

The V call is TRBV10-3, the J call TRBJ1-5, with D possibly being TRBD1 (6 bases). Germline assignment: CDR1 ENHRY and CDR2 SYGVKD. The CDR3 contains 13 residues. V was shortened by 3 bases and J by 5 bases, with 8 bases between the two germline ends. CDR3 in amino acids: CAISDRGDQPQHF. The CDR3, as DNA: TGTGCCATCAGTGACAGGGGCGATCAGCCCCAGCATTTT.

The rearrangement uses TRBV25-1 and TRBJ1-4; D not certain. In germline, CDR1 is MGHDK, CDR2 SYGVNS. CDR3 size: 13 residues. V lost 3 bases and J 8 bases, leaving 10 bases between the germline ends. DNA for the CDR3: TGTGCCAGCAGTGAGTGGTCAGGAGAAAAACTGTTTTTT. This sequence encodes CASSEWSGEKLFF.

This clonotype was detected only a few times. The rearrangement uses TRBV5-1 and TRBJ2-3, with 13 bases aligning to TRBD2. Germline V CDR1 and CDR2: SGHRS, YFSETQ. V was clipped by 3 bases and J by 2 bases; unmatched bases: 12. This CDR3 comprises 19 residues. The CDR3, as DNA: TGCGCCAGCAGCTCAGGACTAGCGGGGGATATTCAGATCACAGATACGCAGTATTTT. Translated: CASSSGLAGDIQITDTQYF.